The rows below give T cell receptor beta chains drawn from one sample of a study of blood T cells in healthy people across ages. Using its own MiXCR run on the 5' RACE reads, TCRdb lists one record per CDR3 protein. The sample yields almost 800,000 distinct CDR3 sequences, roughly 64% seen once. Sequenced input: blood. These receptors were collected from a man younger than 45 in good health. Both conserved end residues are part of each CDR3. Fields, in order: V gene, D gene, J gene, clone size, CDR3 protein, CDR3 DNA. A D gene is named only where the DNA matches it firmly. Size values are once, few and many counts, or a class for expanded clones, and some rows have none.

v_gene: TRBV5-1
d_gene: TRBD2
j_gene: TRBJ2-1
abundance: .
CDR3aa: CASSSFLAGSYNEQFF
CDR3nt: TGCGCCAGCAGCTCGTTTTTAGCGGGTAGCTACAATGAGCAGTTCTTC

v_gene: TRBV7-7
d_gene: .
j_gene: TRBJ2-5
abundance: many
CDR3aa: CASSLGSGASLYQETQYF
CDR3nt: TGTGCCAGCAGCTTAGGGTCAGGGGCCTCTTTATACCAAGAGACCCAGTACTTC

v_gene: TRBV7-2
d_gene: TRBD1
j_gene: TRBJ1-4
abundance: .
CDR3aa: CASSLQGAVATNEKLFF
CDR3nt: TGTGCCAGCAGCTTACAGGGGGCCGTTGCAACTAATGAAAAACTGTTTTTT

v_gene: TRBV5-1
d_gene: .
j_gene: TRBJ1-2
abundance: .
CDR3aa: CASSERGLRGYTF
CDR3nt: TGCGCCAGCAGCGAGAGAGGGCTCCGTGGCTACACCTTC

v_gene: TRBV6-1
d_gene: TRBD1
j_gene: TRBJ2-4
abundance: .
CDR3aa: CASSVDRRNIQYF
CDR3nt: TGTGCCAGCAGTGTGGACAGGAGAAACATTCAGTACTTC

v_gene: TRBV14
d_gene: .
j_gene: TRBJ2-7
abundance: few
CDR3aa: CASSGGPYGVYEQYF
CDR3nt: TGTGCCAGCAGTGGGGGTCCTTATGGCGTCTACGAGCAGTACTTC

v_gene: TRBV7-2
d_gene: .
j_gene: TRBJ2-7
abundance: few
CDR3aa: CASSLKTGTGHYEQYF
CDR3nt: TGTGCCAGCAGCCTCAAGACCGGGACTGGACACTACGAGCAGTACTTC

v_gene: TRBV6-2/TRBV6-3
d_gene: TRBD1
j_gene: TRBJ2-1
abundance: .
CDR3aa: CAARDSGTGDNEQFF
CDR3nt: TGTGCCGCGCGAGACTCCGGGACAGGGGACAATGAGCAGTTCTTC

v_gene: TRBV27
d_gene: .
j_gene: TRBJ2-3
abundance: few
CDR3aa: CASSPQGTGGLDTQYF
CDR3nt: TGTGCCAGCAGTCCCCAGGGGACTGGGGGGTTGGATACGCAGTATTTT

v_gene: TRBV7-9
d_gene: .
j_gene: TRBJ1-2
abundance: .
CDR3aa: CASSLGGVGMQGYTF
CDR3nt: TGTGCCAGCAGCTTAGGTGGTGTGGGAATGCAAGGCTACACCTTC

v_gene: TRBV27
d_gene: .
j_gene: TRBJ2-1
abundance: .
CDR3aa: CASRGPPLNEQFF
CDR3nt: TGTGCCAGCAGGGGACCCCCACTCAATGAGCAGTTCTTC

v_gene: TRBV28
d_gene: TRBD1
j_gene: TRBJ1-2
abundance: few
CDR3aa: CASRDRGLQGYTF
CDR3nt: TGTGCCAGCAGGGACAGGGGGCTACAAGGCTACACCTTC

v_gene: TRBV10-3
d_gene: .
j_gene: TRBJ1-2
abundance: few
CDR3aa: CAISGAGRGRKDGYTF
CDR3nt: TGTGCCATCAGTGGCGCGGGGAGGGGCCGAAAAGATGGCTACACCTTC

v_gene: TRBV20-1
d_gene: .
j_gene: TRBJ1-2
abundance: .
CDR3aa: CSARESLWGYTF
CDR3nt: TGCAGTGCTAGAGAAAGCCTATGGGGCTACACCTTC

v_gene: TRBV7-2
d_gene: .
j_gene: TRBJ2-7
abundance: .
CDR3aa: CASSPHLAETSYEQYF
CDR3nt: TGTGCCAGCAGCCCACACTTGGCGGAGACATCCTACGAGCAGTACTTC

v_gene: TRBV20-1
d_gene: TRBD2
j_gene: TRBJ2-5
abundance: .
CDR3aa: CSARVKGGLAGWEQYF
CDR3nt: TGCAGTGCTAGAGTAAAAGGGGGACTAGCGGGCTGGGAGCAGTACTTC

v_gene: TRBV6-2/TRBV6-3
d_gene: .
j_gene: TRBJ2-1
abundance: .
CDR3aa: CASRPLDRGEQFF
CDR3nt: TGTGCCAGCAGACCACTGGACCGGGGTGAGCAGTTCTTC

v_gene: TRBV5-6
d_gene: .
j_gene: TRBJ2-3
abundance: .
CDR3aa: CASSPSPSADTQYF
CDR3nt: TGTGCCAGCAGCCCGTCCCCTAGTGCAGATACGCAGTATTTT

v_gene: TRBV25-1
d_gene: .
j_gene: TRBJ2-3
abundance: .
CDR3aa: CASRTTGPTDTQYF
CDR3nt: TGTGCCAGCCGCACGACGGGCCCCACAGATACGCAGTATTTT

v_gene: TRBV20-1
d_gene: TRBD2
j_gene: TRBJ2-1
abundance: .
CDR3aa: CSANTRLAGGYNEQFF
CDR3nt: TGCAGTGCTAATACTAGACTAGCGGGGGGCTACAATGAGCAGTTCTTC

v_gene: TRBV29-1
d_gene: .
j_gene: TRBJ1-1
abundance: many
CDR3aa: CSVELVRDTEAFF
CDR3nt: TGCAGCGTTGAATTAGTGAGAGACACTGAAGCTTTCTTT

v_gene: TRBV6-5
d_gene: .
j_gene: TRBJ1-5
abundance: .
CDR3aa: CASSYSREDQPQHF
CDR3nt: TGTGCCAGCAGTTACTCTCGGGAGGATCAGCCCCAGCATTTT

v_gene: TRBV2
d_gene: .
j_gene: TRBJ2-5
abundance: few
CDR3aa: CASIFDLLETQYF
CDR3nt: TGTGCCAGCATTTTCGACCTCCTAGAGACCCAGTACTTC

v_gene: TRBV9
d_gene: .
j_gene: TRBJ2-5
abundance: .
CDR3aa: CASSVTGTQETQYF
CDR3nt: TGTGCCAGCAGCGTCACAGGGACGCAAGAGACCCAGTACTTC

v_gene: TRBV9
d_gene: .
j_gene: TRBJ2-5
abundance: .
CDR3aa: CASSFLSKETQYF
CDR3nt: TGTGCCAGCAGCTTCCTATCAAAAGAGACCCAGTACTTC

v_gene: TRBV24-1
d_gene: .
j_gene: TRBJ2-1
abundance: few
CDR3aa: CATSAGARLVDEQFF
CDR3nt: TGTGCCACCAGTGCGGGGGCTCGGCTGGTCGATGAGCAGTTCTTC

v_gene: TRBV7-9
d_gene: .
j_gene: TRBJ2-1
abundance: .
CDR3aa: CASSFAGPTYEQFF
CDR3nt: TGTGCCAGCAGCTTTGCTGGGCCTACCTACGAGCAGTTCTTC

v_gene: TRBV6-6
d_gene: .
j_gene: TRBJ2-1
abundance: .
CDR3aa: CASSSRGESDEQFF
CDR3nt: TGTGCCAGTTCATCAAGGGGAGAATCGGATGAGCAGTTCTTC

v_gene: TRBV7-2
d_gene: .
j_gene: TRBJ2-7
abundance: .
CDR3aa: CASSSFAGTDYEQYF
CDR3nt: TGTGCCAGCAGCTCCTTTGCCGGGACCGACTACGAGCAGTACTTC

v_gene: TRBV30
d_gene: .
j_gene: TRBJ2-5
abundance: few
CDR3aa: CAWSVGYRETQYF
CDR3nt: TGTGCCTGGAGTGTGGGGTATCGAGAGACCCAGTACTTC

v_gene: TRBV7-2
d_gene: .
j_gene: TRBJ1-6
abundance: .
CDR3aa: CASSLIFGDSPLHF
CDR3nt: TGTGCCAGCAGCTTAATCTTTGGAGATTCACCCCTCCACTTT

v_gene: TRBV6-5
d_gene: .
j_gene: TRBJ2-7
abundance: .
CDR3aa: CASRLTSDPNEQYF
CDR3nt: TGTGCCAGCAGACTAACCTCGGACCCCAATGAGCAGTACTTC

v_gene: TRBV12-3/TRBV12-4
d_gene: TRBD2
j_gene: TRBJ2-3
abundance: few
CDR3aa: CASRRTSGLSTDTQYF
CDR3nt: TGTGCCAGCAGACGGACTAGCGGGTTAAGCACAGATACGCAGTATTTT

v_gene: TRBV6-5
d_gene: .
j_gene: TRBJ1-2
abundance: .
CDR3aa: CASSCRQARGYGYTF
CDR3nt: TGTGCCAGCAGTTGCCGGCAGGCGCGGGGGTATGGCTACACCTTC

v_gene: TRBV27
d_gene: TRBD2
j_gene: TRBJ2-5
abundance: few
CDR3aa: CASSRTRGETQYF
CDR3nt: TGTGCCAGCAGTCGGACTAGGGGAGAGACCCAGTACTTC

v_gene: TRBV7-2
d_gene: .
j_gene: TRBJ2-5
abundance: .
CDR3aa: CATSNGRDWETQYF
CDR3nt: TGTGCCACCTCTAATGGGCGGGATTGGGAGACCCAGTACTTC

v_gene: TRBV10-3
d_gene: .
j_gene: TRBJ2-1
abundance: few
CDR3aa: CAISRQESYNEQFF
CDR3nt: TGTGCCATCAGTCGACAAGAATCCTACAATGAGCAGTTCTTC

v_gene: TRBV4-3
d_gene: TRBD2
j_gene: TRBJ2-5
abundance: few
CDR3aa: CASSQRLAGVRGETQYF
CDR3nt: TGCGCCAGCAGCCAAAGACTAGCGGGAGTACGCGGAGAGACCCAGTACTTC

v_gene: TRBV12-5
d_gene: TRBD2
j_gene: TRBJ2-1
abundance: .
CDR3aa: CASGKASGVYNEQFF
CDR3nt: TGTGCTAGTGGTAAAGCTAGCGGAGTATACAATGAGCAGTTCTTC

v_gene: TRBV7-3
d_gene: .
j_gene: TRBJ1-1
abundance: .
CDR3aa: CASSKTGMNTEAFF
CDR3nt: TGTGCCAGCAGCAAGACAGGCATGAACACTGAAGCTTTCTTT

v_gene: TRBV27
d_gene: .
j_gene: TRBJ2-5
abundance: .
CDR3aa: CASSLLGPQETQYF
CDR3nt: TGTGCCAGCAGTTTATTAGGCCCTCAAGAGACCCAGTACTTC

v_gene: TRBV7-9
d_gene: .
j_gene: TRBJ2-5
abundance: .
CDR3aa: CASSLVEDARGETQYF
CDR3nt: TGTGCCAGCAGCTTAGTGGAAGACGCCCGGGGGGAGACCCAGTACTTC

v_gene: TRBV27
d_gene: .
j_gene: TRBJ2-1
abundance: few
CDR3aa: CAVEGPYNEQFF
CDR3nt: TGTGCCGTGGAGGGGCCCTACAATGAGCAGTTCTTC

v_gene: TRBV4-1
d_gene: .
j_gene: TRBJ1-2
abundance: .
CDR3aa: CASSQEVTGYGYTF
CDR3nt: TGCGCCAGCAGCCAAGAGGTCACAGGATATGGCTACACCTTC

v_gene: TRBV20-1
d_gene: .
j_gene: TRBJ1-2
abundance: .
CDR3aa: CSARVYLEDGYTF
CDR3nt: TGCAGTGCTAGAGTTTATCTTGAGGATGGCTACACCTTC

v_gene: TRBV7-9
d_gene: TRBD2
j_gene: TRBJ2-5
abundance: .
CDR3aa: CASSLSAGQGLQETQYF
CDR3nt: TGTGCCAGCAGCTTAAGTGCCGGGCAGGGACTACAAGAGACCCAGTACTTC

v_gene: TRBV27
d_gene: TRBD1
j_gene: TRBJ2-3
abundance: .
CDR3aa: CASSLSGWQGAVDTQYF
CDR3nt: TGTGCCAGCAGTTTATCGGGCTGGCAGGGGGCTGTAGATACGCAGTATTTT

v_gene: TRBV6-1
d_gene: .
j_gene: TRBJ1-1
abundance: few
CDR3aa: CASGMNTEAFF
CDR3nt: TGTGCCAGCGGCATGAACACTGAAGCTTTCTTT

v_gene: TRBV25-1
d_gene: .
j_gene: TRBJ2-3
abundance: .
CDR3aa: CASSEYLSDPLDTQYF
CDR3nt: TGTGCCAGCAGTGAATACCTCAGCGACCCACTAGATACGCAGTATTTT

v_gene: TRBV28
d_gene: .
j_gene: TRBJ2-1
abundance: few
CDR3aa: CATFRAVGNEQFF
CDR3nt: TGTGCCACTTTTCGGGCAGTGGGGAATGAGCAGTTCTTC

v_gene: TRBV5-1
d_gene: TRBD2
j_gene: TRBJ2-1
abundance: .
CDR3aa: CASSLIAGFSSYNEQFF
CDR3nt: TGCGCCAGCAGCCTTATAGCGGGGTTTAGCTCCTACAATGAGCAGTTCTTC

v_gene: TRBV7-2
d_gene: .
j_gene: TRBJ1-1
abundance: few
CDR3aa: CASSPIPGMNTEAFF
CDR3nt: TGTGCCAGCAGCCCAATCCCGGGAATGAACACTGAAGCTTTCTTT

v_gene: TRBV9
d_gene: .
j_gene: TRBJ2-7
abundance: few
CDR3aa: CASSASLDNTYEQYF
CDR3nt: TGTGCCAGCAGCGCGTCACTGGACAACACTTACGAGCAGTACTTC

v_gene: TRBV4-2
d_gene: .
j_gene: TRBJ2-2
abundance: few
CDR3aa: CASRQMNTGELFF
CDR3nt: TGTGCCAGCAGACAAATGAACACCGGGGAGCTGTTTTTT

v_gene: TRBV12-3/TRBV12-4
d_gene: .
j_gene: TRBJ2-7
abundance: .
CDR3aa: CASSLSSTGYRGDEQYF
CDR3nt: TGTGCCAGCAGTTTAAGCTCAACAGGTTACAGAGGCGACGAGCAGTACTTC

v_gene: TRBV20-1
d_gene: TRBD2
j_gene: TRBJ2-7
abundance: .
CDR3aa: CSAGTSVRYNEQYF
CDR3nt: TGCAGTGCTGGGACTAGCGTGCGATACAATGAGCAGTACTTC

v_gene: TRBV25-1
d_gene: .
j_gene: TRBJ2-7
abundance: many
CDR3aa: CASRPGHQPEQYF
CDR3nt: TGTGCCAGCAGACCGGGACATCAACCCGAGCAGTACTTC

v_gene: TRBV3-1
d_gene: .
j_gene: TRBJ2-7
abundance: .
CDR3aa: CASSQGPLDAYEQYF
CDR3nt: TGTGCCAGCAGCCAAGGCCCGCTTGACGCCTACGAGCAGTACTTC

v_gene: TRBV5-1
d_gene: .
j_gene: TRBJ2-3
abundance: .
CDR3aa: CASSLGEPSTDTQYF
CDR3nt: TGCGCCAGCAGCTTGGGAGAGCCCAGCACAGATACGCAGTATTTT